This TCR beta chain was captured in a study of CD8+ T cells in alopecia areata (dated by TCRdb to 2016 to 2019). A note on the overall study: The treated patients took part in an open-label pilot trial in which moderate-to-severe alopecia areata was treated with oral tofacitinib at 5 to 10 mg twice daily. Biopsies were taken from tofacitinib-treated patients at baseline and again at 4 and 24 weeks into treatment, and several of those patients also had a later scalp biopsy. Amplification of TCRbeta CDR3 regions was done by immunoSEQ multiplex PCR using 35 Vbeta forward primers and 13 Jbeta reverse primers. The study used high-throughput TCRbeta sequencing to examine T cell clonal expansion in alopecia areata, in both the C3H/HeJ mouse model and human patients. Patients stayed on tofacitinib for 6 to 18 months and then had 6 months of follow-up off drug so that delayed response and recurrence could be assessed. Scalp clonality was compared across normal scalp (n=4), patchy alopecia areata scalp (n=8), and alopecia totalis/universalis scalp (n=8). RNA came from the PAXgene miRNA kit for fixed scalp, the miRNeasy kit for PBMCs, and the RNeasy kit for mouse skin. Scalp tissue and sorted CD4+ and CD8+ peripheral blood T cells from patchy and totalis/universalis alopecia areata patients and from healthy controls were covered by human TCRbeta sequencing. Here is what the overall study found, with its caveats: Shared TCR sequences between patients were less evident than in mice, which may be partly attributable to HLA diversity in the patient population. Lesional scalp, especially in alopecia totalis/universalis, showed higher clonality and more expanded CD8+ clones than normal scalp, suggesting antigenic drive. Unlike mouse skin, where gammadelta T cells dominate, normal human skin contains resident alphabeta T cells that get sequenced too, which complicates analysis of the scalp TCR repertoire.

The V and J ends are trimmed by 7 bases and 1 base, leaving 11 bases between them. From its cysteine to its phenylalanine, the CDR3 spans 15 amino acids. Here the CDR3 DNA is all that survives: 45 bases in frame from base 1. As encoded in the germline V gene, CDR1 is MDHEN while CDR2 is SYDVKM. With regard to this clone: Its antigen target is currently unknown. No much larger clone is present one base from it, and per-base qualities are unavailable.

Lesional scalp punch biopsies and peripheral blood were collected from alopecia areata patients. After PBMCs were isolated by density centrifugation and stained for CD3, CD4 and CD8, a FACSAria was used to sort CD4+ and CD8+ T cells. The protocol used for the library was the immunoSEQ multiplex PCR assay. RNA was extracted from all samples and reverse transcribed into cDNA as template for TCR sequencing. First-strand cDNA was synthesized with SuperScript III using a 2:1 mix of oligo-dT and random hexamers. A synthetic immune receptor repertoire was used to assess amplification bias, and residual bias was removed computationally. In the original analysis: Raw reads were preprocessed to remove errors, and CDR3 was defined by IMGT conventions from the conserved cysteine to phenylalanine. Clonality was computed by normalizing Shannon entropy by log2 of the number of productive unique TCRs and subtracting the result from 1. CD4 or CD8 identity of scalp clones was inferred by cross-referencing scalp TCRbeta sequences with sorted blood CD4 and CD8 repertoires. In its TCRdb copy, this immuneACCESS table keeps in-frame sequences only and misses some clones. Where compared with another copy, unresolved V genes explain less than half of these, and the others have no known cause. The DNA gave D and trimming, while V, J and clone size come from that table. This sample holds 90,000 to 100,000 clones; 41% were observed only once. Together, the top ten hold 1% to 1.5% of the sample.

The sample was CD4+ T cells sorted from blood. The chain is encoded by TRBV28 joined to TRBJ1-6; the D gene is perhaps TRBD1, on 6 matching bases. The sequence came from a human donor with alopecia areata. CDR3 reads: CASNLGGSYNSPLHF. The nucleotide sequence is given as TGTGCCAGCAACCTAGGGGGGTCCTATAATTCACCCCTCCACTTT.